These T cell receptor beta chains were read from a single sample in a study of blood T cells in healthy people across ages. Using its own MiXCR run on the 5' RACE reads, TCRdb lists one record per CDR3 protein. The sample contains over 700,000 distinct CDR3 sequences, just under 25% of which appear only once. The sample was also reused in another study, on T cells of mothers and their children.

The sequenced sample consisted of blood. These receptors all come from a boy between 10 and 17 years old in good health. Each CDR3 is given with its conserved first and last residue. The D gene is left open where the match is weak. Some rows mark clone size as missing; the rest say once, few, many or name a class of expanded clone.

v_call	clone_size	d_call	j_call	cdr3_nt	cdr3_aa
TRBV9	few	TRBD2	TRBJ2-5	TGTGCCAGCAGCGTCGGACTAGCGGATACAGAGACCCAGTACTTC	CASSVGLADTETQYF
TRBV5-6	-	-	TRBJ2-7	TGTGCCAGCAGCTTGGCACCGGAGGGGAACGAGCAGTACTTC	CASSLAPEGNEQYF
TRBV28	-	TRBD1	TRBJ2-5	TGTGCCAGCAGTTTAGGCCCCCGAACAGGGGTTGAAAAGACCCAGTACTTC	CASSLGPRTGVEKTQYF
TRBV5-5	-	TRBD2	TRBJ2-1	TGTGCCAGCAGCTTACTAGCGGCCACCTACAATGAGCAGCTCTTC	CASSLLAATYNEQLF
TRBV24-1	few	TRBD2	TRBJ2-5	TGTGCCACCAGCGCCGGGACTAGCGGGAGAGAAGGAGAGACCCAGTACTTC	CATSAGTSGREGETQYF
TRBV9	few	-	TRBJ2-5	TGTGCCAGCAGCGTAGGGTCAGACCCGGCCCAAGAGACCCAGTACTTC	CASSVGSDPAQETQYF
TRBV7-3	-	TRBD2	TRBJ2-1	TGTGCCAGCAGCCTAAGGGCTAGCGGGGGGGCCGCCTACAATGAGCAGTTCTTC	CASSLRASGGAAYNEQFF
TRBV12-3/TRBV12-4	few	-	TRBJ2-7	TGTGCCAGCAGTTTAGGTCCAGGGGAAATCACCTACGAGCAGTACTTC	CASSLGPGEITYEQYF
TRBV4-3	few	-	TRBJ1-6	TGCGCCAGCAGCCAAGATCCCCAGGGATCGGTTTCACCCCTCCACTTT	CASSQDPQGSVSPLHF
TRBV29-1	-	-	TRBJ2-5	TGCAGCGCTAAACCCCGGGTACAAGAGACCCAGTACTTC	CSAKPRVQETQYF
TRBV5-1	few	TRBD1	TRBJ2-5	TGCGCCAGCACAATCGGACAGGGCCGAGAGACCCAGTACTTC	CASTIGQGRETQYF
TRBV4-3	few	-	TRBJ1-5	TGCGCCAGCAGCCAAGATAGGGGTTACAGGCAGCCCCAGCATTTT	CASSQDRGYRQPQHF
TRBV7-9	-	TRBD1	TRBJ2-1	TGTGCCAGCAGATGGGACAGGGCCCACAATGAGCAGTTCTTC	CASRWDRAHNEQFF
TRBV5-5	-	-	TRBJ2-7	TGTGCCAGCAGCTTGGATGCTGGTGATTACGAGCAGTACTTC	CASSLDAGDYEQYF
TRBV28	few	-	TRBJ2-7	TGTGCCAGCAGTTTAGGGGATGGTGGGGCCCAGCAGTACTTC	CASSLGDGGAQQYF
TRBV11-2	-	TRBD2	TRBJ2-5	TGTGCCAGCAGCTTCACACTATCGCGGGAGACCTCCCAAGAGACCCAGTACTTC	CASSFTLSRETSQETQYF
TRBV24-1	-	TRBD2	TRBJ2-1	TGTGCCACAGCGGGAGCGGGAACCTACAATGAGCAGTTCTTC	CATAGAGTYNEQFF
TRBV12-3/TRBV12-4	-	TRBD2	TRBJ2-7	TGTGCCAGCAGTTTCAGACTAGCGGGGACGAACGAGCAGTACTTC	CASSFRLAGTNEQYF
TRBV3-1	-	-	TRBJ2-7	TGTGCCAGCAGCCAAAAGGGGGGGTACGAGCAGTACTTC	CASSQKGGYEQYF
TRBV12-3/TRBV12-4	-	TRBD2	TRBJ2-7	TGTGCCAGCAGTTTAAGGGGACTAGCGGGACTCTACGAGCAGTACTTC	CASSLRGLAGLYEQYF
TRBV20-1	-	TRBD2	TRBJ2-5	TGCAGTGCTAGAGATCCGCTCGGACTAGCGGAAGAGACCCAGTACTTC	CSARDPLGLAEETQYF
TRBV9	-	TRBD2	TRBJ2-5	TGTGCCAGCAGCCCAGATAGCGGGAGGGCCGTGGAGACCCAGTACTTC	CASSPDSGRAVETQYF
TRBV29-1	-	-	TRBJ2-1	TGCAGCGTTGAAGATCTGAGGACAGAGCAGTTCTTC	CSVEDLRTEQFF
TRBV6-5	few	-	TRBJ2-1	TGTGCCAGCAGTTTCGCCCAGGAGGGGGTTTACAATGAGCAGTTCTTC	CASSFAQEGVYNEQFF
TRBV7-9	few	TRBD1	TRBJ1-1	TGTGCCAGCAGCTTAGTAAAGGGGGCGAACACTGAAGCTTTCTTT	CASSLVKGANTEAFF
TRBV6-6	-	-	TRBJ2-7	TGTGCCAGCAGTTCTCGACTGGACGAGCAGTACTTC	CASSSRLDEQYF
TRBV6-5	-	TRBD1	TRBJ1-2	TGTGCCAGCAGCCCCGGGACAGGCCTCTATGGCTACACCTTC	CASSPGTGLYGYTF
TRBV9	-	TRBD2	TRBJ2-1	TGTGCCAGCAGCGTAGGCGGGACTAGCGGTAACAATGAGCAGTTCTTC	CASSVGGTSGNNEQFF
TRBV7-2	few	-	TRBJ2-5	TGTGCCAGCAGCCGGGATGATGCGGGAGAGACCCAGTACTTC	CASSRDDAGETQYF
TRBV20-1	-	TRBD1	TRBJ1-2	TGCAGTGCTAGAGGCGGGCTATTCGGACAGGGGGATAACTATGGCTACACCTTC	CSARGGLFGQGDNYGYTF
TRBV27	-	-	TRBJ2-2	TGTGCCAGCAGTTCCCTAGCGACCACCGGGGAGCTGTTTTTT	CASSSLATTGELFF
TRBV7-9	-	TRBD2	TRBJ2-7	TGTGCCAGCAGCTTAGGGACTAGCGGGAAGGACGAGCAGTACTTC	CASSLGTSGKDEQYF
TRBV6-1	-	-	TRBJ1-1	TGTGCCAGCAGTGAATATCTACGTGAAGCTTTCTTT	CASSEYLREAFF
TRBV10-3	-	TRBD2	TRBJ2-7	TGTGCCATCAGTGAGACTACTAGCGGGGCCTTCTACGAGCAGTACTTC	CAISETTSGAFYEQYF
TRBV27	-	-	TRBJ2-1	TGTGCCAGCAGTTTAAGCTCGTTCTACAATGAGCAGTTCTTC	CASSLSSFYNEQFF
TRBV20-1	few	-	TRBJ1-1	TGCAGTGCTAGAGAGCCCCTTCCACTCTCCCCCGAACCTTTCTTT	CSAREPLPLSPEPFF
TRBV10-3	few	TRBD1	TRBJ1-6	TGTGCCATCAGTGGGCCGGGACAGGGCAATTCACCCCTCCACTTT	CAISGPGQGNSPLHF
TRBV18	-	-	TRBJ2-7	TGTGCCAGCTCACCATTTAGTTGGCAGGACTCCTACGAGCAGTACTTC	CASSPFSWQDSYEQYF
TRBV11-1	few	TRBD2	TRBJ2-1	TGTGCCAGCAGCTTAAGCGGGGGGGTCCGCAATGAGCAGTTCTTC	CASSLSGGVRNEQFF
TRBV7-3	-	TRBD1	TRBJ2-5	TGTGCCAGCAGCTCACCGGGACAGGGGGAAGAGACCCAGTACTTC	CASSSPGQGEETQYF
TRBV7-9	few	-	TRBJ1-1	TGTGCCAGCAGCTTAGGGGCTTTCTTT	CASSLGAFF
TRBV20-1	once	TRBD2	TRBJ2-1	TGCAGTGCTAGATCTAGCGGGAGCTATGAGCAGTTCTTC	CSARSSGSYEQFF
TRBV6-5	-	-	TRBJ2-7	TGTGCCAGCAGTTACTCGAGTATGACGTATCTCGAGCAGTACTTC	CASSYSSMTYLEQYF
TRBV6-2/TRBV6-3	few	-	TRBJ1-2	TGTGCCAGCAGTTACTCGAGGGGGGGAACCTATGGCTACACCTTC	CASSYSRGGTYGYTF
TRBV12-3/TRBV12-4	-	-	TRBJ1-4	TGTGCCAGCAGGTACAGGGAAGCTAATGAAAAACTGTTTTTT	CASRYREANEKLFF
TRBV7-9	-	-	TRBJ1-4	TGTGCCAGCAGCCAAGCCCCCGGGGGGAATGAAAAACTGTTTTTT	CASSQAPGGNEKLFF
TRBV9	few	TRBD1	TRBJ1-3	TGTGCCAGCATTGACAGGGGGTGTTTGAATTCTGGAAACACCATATATTTT	CASIDRGCLNSGNTIYF
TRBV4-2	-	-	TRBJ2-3	TGTGCCAGCAGCCAACTAGCGTCTAGCACAGATACGCAGTATTTT	CASSQLASSTDTQYF
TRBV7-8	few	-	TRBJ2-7	TGTGCCAGCAGCTTTGGGAGTTACAGCTCCTACGAGCAGTACTTC	CASSFGSYSSYEQYF
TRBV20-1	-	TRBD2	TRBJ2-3	TGCAGTGCTAGCCCCTCGGCTAGCGGGATAGGAGATACGCAGTATTTT	CSASPSASGIGDTQYF
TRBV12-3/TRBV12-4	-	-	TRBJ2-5	TGTGCCAGCAGTCGGAAACAGGGAGAGACCCAGTACTTC	CASSRKQGETQYF
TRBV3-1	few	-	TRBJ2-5	TGTGCCAGCAGCCAAGATTGGAGCGGCTGGGAGACCCAGTACTTC	CASSQDWSGWETQYF
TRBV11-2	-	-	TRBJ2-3	TGTGCCAGCAGCCCCGGGACCCTGGCCCTCACAGATACACAGTATTTT	CASSPGTLALTDTQYF
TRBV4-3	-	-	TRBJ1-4	TGCGCCAGCAGCCCGGCCGCGGGGAGGGTTGGGAAACTGTTTTTT	CASSPAAGRVGKLFF
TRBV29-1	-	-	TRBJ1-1	TGCAGCGTTGACGGGGAGGTGAACACTGAAGCTTTCTTT	CSVDGEVNTEAFF